The rows below give T cell receptor beta chains drawn from one sample of a study of T-cell memory formation after mild COVID-19. TCRdb re-called the 5' RACE reads with MiXCR, one entry per CDR3 protein. The sample lists 300,000 to 400,000 distinct CDR3 sequences, roughly 21% occurring once. The sample taken for sequencing was PBMCs or a T cell subset sorted from them (not recorded which). These receptors originate from an adult woman who had mild COVID-19 (a few samples of this study predate the infection). Cell type and time point are not known. Both conserved end residues are part of each CDR3. D genes are given only for firm matches. Some rows have no size entry. The others give once, few or many, or a class for an expanded clone.

J | size | D | V | DNA | CDR3
TRBJ2-1 | few | - | TRBV27 | TGTGCCAGCAGTTCGGGTCTAGAAGGTGAGCAGTTCTTC | CASSSGLEGEQFF
TRBJ2-3 | few | TRBD2 | TRBV18 | TGTGCCAGCTCACCCACCGGGACTAGCGGGACCTTCAGCACAGATACGCAGTATTTT | CASSPTGTSGTFSTDTQYF
TRBJ1-6 | - | - | TRBV4-3 | TGCGCCAGCAGCCAAGATCGGGCTTATAATTCACCCCTCCACTTT | CASSQDRAYNSPLHF
TRBJ1-1 | - | - | TRBV25-1 | TGTGCCAGCAGTCCCCGGGGGGACGTCGACACTGAAGCTTTCTTT | CASSPRGDVDTEAFF
TRBJ1-1 | - | TRBD1 | TRBV18 | TGTGCCAGCTCCGCCGGGACAGTGAACACTGAAGCTTTCTTT | CASSAGTVNTEAFF
TRBJ2-2 | - | TRBD2 | TRBV27 | TGTGCCAGCAGTTTAGGGACTAGGGGCACCGGGGAGCTGTTTTTT | CASSLGTRGTGELFF
TRBJ1-1 | few | - | TRBV7-9 | TGTGCCAGCAGCTTAGCAGGGCACAGTAACACTGAAGCTTTCTTT | CASSLAGHSNTEAFF
TRBJ2-3 | - | TRBD2 | TRBV27 | TGTGCCAGCAGTCGAAGGGTCAGCGGGGCAAGCACAGATACGCAGTATTTT | CASSRRVSGASTDTQYF
TRBJ1-4 | few | TRBD1 | TRBV4-1 | TGCGCCAGCAGCCAAGACCCGGGACAGGGAATGACGGCTAATGAAAAACTGTTTTTT | CASSQDPGQGMTANEKLFF
TRBJ2-3 | few | TRBD2 | TRBV19 | TGTGCCAGTAGTATCGAAGCGGGGCTCACAGATACGCAGTATTTT | CASSIEAGLTDTQYF
TRBJ2-7 | - | TRBD2 | TRBV11-3 | TGTGCCAGCAGCTTAGAAGGACTAGCGGGAAACCACGAGCAGTACTTC | CASSLEGLAGNHEQYF
TRBJ2-6 | - | - | TRBV15 | TGTGCCACCAGCAGAGCTCAGGGTGCTGGGGCCAACGTCCTGACTTTC | CATSRAQGAGANVLTF
TRBJ2-6 | - | - | TRBV12-3/TRBV12-4 | TGTGCCAGCAGTTCGTCTACTGCCAACGTCCTGACTTTC | CASSSSTANVLTF
TRBJ2-3 | few | TRBD1 | TRBV7-9 | TGTGCCAGCAGGACAGGGATGACAGATACGCAGTATTTT | CASRTGMTDTQYF
TRBJ2-1 | - | - | TRBV6-5 | TGTGCCAGCAGTTACTCTATGGTGGCAGGCGGGCAGTTCTTC | CASSYSMVAGGQFF
TRBJ2-5 | - | - | TRBV5-1 | TGCGCCAGCAGCTTGGAGCTAGGGAGGGAGACCCAGTACTTC | CASSLELGRETQYF
TRBJ2-2 | - | - | TRBV30 | TGTGCCTGGAGGTTGGGGAACACCGGGGAGCTGTTTTTT | CAWRLGNTGELFF
TRBJ2-3 | few | TRBD2 | TRBV7-2 | TGTGCCAGCAGCTTATGGATAGCGGGGGAGGGAGATACGCAGTATTTT | CASSLWIAGEGDTQYF
TRBJ2-5 | - | - | TRBV15 | TGTGCCACCAGCAGTGGTCAGACTGAATTGGGAGAGACCCAGTACTTC | CATSSGQTELGETQYF
TRBJ1-4 | - | - | TRBV7-9 | TGTGCCAGCAGCTTACTAGGGGTATTTGGTGAAAAACTGTTTTTT | CASSLLGVFGEKLFF
TRBJ2-1 | few | - | TRBV15 | TGTGCCACCAGCTCCCGGGACTTCTACAATGAGCAGTTCTTC | CATSSRDFYNEQFF
TRBJ2-7 | few | TRBD1 | TRBV4-1 | TGCGCCAGCAGCCAAGATCGGAGACAGGGTCTCCGCGAGCAGTACTTC | CASSQDRRQGLREQYF
TRBJ2-1 | few | TRBD2 | TRBV6-6 | TGTGCCAGCAGCCTTACTAGCGGGAGGACCTACAATGAGCAGTTCTTC | CASSLTSGRTYNEQFF
TRBJ1-6 | - | TRBD1 | TRBV15 | TGTGCCACCAGCAGAGAGCCGGGACAGGGGGCCTCACCCCTCCACTTT | CATSREPGQGASPLHF
TRBJ1-1 | - | - | TRBV12-3/TRBV12-4 | TGTGCCAGCAGTTTATGGCAGGGGCCAATGAACACTGAAGCTTTCTTT | CASSLWQGPMNTEAFF
TRBJ2-1 | many | TRBD2 | TRBV12-3/TRBV12-4 | TGTGCCAGCAGTTCCCCTCGGACTAGCGGTCTTTACAATGAGCAGTTCTTC | CASSSPRTSGLYNEQFF
TRBJ2-2 | - | - | TRBV29-1 | TGCAGCGTTGGGACAGCCTACACCGGGGAGCTGTTTTTT | CSVGTAYTGELFF
TRBJ1-4 | - | - | TRBV5-1 | TGCGCCAGCAGCTTGGATCAGGCAGCGGGTGAAAAACTGTTTTTT | CASSLDQAAGEKLFF
TRBJ1-3 | - | TRBD1 | TRBV9 | TGTGCCAGCAGCCCACGGACAGGGGGGGAAATTACGATTGGAAACACCATATATTTT | CASSPRTGGEITIGNTIYF
TRBJ1-3 | - | TRBD1 | TRBV6-6 | TGTGCCAGCAGTTACTCCCCGCACCTCGACAGGGGAGGTGGAAACACCATATATTTT | CASSYSPHLDRGGGNTIYF
TRBJ2-3 | - | - | TRBV7-8 | TGTGCCAGCAGCCGAAGGGCGCAGTTCACAGATACGCAGTATTTT | CASSRRAQFTDTQYF
TRBJ1-1 | - | - | TRBV30 | TGTGCCTGGAGTCCTCAGGGAGTTGAAGCTTTCTTT | CAWSPQGVEAFF
TRBJ2-7 | few | - | TRBV6-2/TRBV6-3 | TGTGCCAGCAGTTACCCGAAAATGACAGGATCCTACGAGCAGTACTTC | CASSYPKMTGSYEQYF
TRBJ2-5 | - | - | TRBV7-9 | TGTGCCAGCAGCTTTCCGGTGAACCAAGAGACCCAGTACTTC | CASSFPVNQETQYF
TRBJ2-1 | - | TRBD1 | TRBV15 | TGTGCCACCAGCTATGACCAGGGGGCATCGGATGAGCAGTTCTTC | CATSYDQGASDEQFF
TRBJ1-1 | - | - | TRBV6-1 | TGTGCCGCCTCTTCTGGCGGGAACACTGAAGCTTTCTTT | CAASSGGNTEAFF
TRBJ2-7 | few | - | TRBV7-9 | TGTGCCAGCAGCCGCAGGGACAACTACGAGCAGTACTTC | CASSRRDNYEQYF
TRBJ2-5 | - | - | TRBV4-3 | TGCGCCAGCAGCCAGAGAGGGGCTCTGGAAGAGACCCAGTACTTC | CASSQRGALEETQYF
TRBJ2-7 | - | TRBD2 | TRBV7-8 | TGTGCCAGCAGCTCCTCAACGGGGGGAAGCTCCTACGAGCAGTACTTC | CASSSSTGGSSYEQYF
TRBJ2-1 | few | TRBD2 | TRBV6-5 | TGTGCCAGCAGTCTCAGCGGGAGGTCCTACAATGAGCAGTTCTTC | CASSLSGRSYNEQFF
TRBJ2-7 | - | - | TRBV9 | TGTGCCAGCAGCCCCACGGGGCAGGGCTACGAGCAGTACTTC | CASSPTGQGYEQYF
TRBJ2-7 | few | - | TRBV20-1 | TGCAGTGCCTCCCAGGGACTGGGGAGCTCCTACGAGCAGTACTTC | CSASQGLGSSYEQYF
TRBJ2-1 | - | - | TRBV11-2 | TGTGCCAGCAGCCCCGCCCTAGTGCCCCAGCGCGGCGGTGAGCAGTTCTTC | CASSPALVPQRGGEQFF
TRBJ2-7 | - | TRBD2 | TRBV3-1 | TGTGCCAGCAGCGGTGGGACTAGCGCCGCCTACGAGCAGTACTTC | CASSGGTSAAYEQYF
TRBJ2-1 | - | - | TRBV12-3/TRBV12-4 | TGTGCCAGCAGTTCCCGGTTGCCAAACTCCTACAATGAGCAGTTCTTC | CASSSRLPNSYNEQFF
TRBJ2-7 | few | - | TRBV7-9 | TGTGCCAGCAGCTTACCGGGGGAACTCAACTACGAGCAGTACTTC | CASSLPGELNYEQYF
TRBJ2-1 | - | - | TRBV2 | TGTGCCAGCAGAACGGAGGCTGATGAGCAGTTCTTC | CASRTEADEQFF
TRBJ2-7 | - | TRBD1 | TRBV7-8 | TGTGCCAGCAGCGCCGGACAGGGGGGTTCCTACGAGCAGTACTTC | CASSAGQGGSYEQYF
TRBJ2-7 | - | TRBD1 | TRBV14 | TGTGCCAGCAGCCACCGGACAGGCAAGAACTACGAGCAGTACTTC | CASSHRTGKNYEQYF
TRBJ2-6 | - | TRBD2 | TRBV9 | TGTGCCAGCAGCGTCGGGACTAAGTCCTCTGGGGCCAACGTCCTGACTTTC | CASSVGTKSSGANVLTF
TRBJ2-3 | - | TRBD2 | TRBV5-1 | TGCGCCAGCAGCTCGGGACTAGCGGGGGGGTCAGATACGCAGTATTTT | CASSSGLAGGSDTQYF
TRBJ2-7 | many | TRBD2 | TRBV7-2 | TGTGCCAGCAGCCAACAAGGGACTAGCGGGTTGTACGAGCAGTACTTC | CASSQQGTSGLYEQYF
TRBJ1-2 | few | - | TRBV24-1 | TGTGCCACCGGGCAGGGTAACTATGGCTACACCTTC | CATGQGNYGYTF
TRBJ2-7 | few | - | TRBV3-1 | TGTGCCAGCATAGGGGCAGGAACGGGGGAGCAGTACTTC | CASIGAGTGEQYF